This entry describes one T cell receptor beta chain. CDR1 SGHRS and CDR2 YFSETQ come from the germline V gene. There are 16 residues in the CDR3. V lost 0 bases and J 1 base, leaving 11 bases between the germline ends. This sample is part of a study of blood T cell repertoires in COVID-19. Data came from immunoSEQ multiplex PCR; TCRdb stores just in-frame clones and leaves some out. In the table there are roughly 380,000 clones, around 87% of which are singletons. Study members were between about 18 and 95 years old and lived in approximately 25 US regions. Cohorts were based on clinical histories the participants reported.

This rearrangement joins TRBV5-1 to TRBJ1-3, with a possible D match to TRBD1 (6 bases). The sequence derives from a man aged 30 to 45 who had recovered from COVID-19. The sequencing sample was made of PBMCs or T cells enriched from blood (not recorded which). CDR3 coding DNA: TGCGCCAGCAGCTTGGCCCCGGGACAATCTGGAAACACCATATATTTT. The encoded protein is CASSLAPGQSGNTIYF.